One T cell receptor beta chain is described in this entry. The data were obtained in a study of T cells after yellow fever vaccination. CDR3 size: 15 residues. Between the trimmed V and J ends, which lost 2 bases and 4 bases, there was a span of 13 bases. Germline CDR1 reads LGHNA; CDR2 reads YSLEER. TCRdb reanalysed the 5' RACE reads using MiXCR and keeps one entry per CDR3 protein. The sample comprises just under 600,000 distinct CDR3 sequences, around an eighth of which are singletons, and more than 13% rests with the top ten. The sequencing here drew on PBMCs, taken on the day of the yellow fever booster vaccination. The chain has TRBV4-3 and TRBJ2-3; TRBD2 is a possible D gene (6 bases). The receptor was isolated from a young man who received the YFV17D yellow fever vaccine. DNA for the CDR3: TGCGCCAGCAGCCAACGCGGGGCGGGCCCAGATACGCAGTATTTT. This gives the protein CASSQRGAGPDTQYF.